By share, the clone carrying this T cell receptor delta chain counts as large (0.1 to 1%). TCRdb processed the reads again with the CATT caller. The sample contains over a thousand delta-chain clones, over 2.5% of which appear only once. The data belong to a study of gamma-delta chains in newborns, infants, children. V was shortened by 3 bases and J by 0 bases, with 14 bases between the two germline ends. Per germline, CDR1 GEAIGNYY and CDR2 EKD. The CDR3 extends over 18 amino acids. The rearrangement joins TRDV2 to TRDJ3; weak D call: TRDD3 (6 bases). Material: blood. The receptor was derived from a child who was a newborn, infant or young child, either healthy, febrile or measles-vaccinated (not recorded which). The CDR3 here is CACDLTGPNSWDTRQMFF. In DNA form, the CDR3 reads TGTGCCTGTGACCTTACTGGGCCCAACTCCTGGGACACCCGACAGATGTTTTTC.